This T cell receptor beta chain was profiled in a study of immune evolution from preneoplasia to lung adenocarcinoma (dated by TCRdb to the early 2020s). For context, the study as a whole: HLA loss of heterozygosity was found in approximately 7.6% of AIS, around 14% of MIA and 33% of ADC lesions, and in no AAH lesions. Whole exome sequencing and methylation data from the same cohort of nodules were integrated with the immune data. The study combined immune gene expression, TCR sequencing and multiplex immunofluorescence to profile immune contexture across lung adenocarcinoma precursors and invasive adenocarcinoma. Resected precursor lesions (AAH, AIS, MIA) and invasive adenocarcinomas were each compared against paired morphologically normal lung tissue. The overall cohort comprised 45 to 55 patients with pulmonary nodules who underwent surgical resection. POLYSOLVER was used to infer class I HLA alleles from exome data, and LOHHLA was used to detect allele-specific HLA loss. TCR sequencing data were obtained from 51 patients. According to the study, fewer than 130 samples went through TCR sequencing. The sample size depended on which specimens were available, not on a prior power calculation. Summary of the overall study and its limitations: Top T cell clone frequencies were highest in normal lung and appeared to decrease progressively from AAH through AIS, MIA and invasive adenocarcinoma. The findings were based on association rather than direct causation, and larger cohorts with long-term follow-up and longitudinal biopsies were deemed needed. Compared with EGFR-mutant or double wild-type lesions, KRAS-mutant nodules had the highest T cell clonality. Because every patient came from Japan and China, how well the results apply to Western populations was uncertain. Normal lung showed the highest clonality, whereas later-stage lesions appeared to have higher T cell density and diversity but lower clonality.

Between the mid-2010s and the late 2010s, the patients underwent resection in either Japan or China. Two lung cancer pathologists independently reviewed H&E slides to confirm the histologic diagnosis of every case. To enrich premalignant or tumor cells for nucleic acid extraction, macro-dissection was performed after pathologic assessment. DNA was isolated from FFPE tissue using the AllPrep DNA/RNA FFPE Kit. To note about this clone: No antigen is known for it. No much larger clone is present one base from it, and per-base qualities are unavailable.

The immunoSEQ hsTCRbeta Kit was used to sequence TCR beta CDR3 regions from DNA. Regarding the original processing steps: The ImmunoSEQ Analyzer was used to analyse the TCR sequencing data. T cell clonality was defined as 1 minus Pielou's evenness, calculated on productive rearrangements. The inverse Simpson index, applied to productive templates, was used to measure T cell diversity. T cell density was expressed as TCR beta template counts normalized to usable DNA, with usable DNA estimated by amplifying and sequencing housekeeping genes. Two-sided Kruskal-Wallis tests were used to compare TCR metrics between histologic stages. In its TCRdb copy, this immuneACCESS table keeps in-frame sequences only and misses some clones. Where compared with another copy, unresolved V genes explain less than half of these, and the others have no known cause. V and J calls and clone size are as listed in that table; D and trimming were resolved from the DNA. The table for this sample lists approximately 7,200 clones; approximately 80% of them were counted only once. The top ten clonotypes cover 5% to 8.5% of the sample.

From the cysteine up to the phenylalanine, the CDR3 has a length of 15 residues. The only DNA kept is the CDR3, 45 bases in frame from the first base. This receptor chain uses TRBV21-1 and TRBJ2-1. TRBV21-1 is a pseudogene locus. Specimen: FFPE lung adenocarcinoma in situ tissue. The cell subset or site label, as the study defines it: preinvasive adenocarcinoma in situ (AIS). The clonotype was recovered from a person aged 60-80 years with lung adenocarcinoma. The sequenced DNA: TGTGCCAGCAGCAAAGTCTGGGACGGAGACAATGAGCAGTTCTTC. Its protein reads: CASSKVWDGDNEQFF.